The clone carrying this T cell receptor (beta chain) was counted between two and nine times. What it binds is not known. Sequencing used immunoSEQ multiplex PCR; TCRdb keeps in-frame clones, though not all of them. The sample holds over 10,000 clones; roughly two thirds are singletons and the top ten take about 28%. This specimen belongs to a study of ipilimumab plus nivolumab after autologous stem cell transplantation. V was pared by 5 bases and J by 5 bases, with 21 bases between. The CDR3 is 16 amino acids. From germline, CDR1 is SGHAT and CDR2 FQNNGV. Checkpoint therapy with ipilimumab 1 mg/kg began 14 to 28 days after transplant. Patients received nivolumab 3 mg/kg at weeks 1, 4, 7, 10, then fortnightly to week 26. Study results and limitations: Authors suggest TCR repertoire, Treg phenotype and gut microbiota support further study.

This receptor was identified in a male donor with diffuse large B-cell lymphoma. The rearrangement links TRBV11-2 to TRBJ2-5; possibly TRBD2 for D (6 bases). This specimen was PBMCs, taken in a trial of ipilimumab plus nivolumab as post-transplant consolidation. Written as DNA, the CDR3 is TGTGCCAGCAGCCTACGATGGGAGGCTAGCAGGGAGACCCAGTACTTC. Residues: CASSLRWEASRETQYF.